One and the same sample provided the 28 T cell receptor beta chains below, sequenced in a study of blood T cell repertoires in COVID-19. Clones were read by immunoSEQ multiplex PCR, and TCRdb kept only the in-frame ones, dropping some. The data contain a few hundred thousand clones, roughly 86% of them singletons. Source material: peripheral blood. These receptors were obtained from a woman aged 55-69 years with COVID-19, enrolled during active disease.

Concerning this clone itself: Other nucleotide sequences from this sample produce the same CDR3. J is TRBJ1-2 and V is TRBV12-3 or TRBV12-4, with D possibly TRBD1 on 5 matching bases. Trimming removed 2 bases from V and 8 bases from J, with 9 bases in between. The CDR3 length is 12 residues. This CDR3 is CASSLQGLGYTF. The CDR3 DNA sequence: TGTGCCAGCAGTTTACAGGGTCTGGGCTACACCTTC.

This clone appeared a single time. The chain carries TRBV28 and TRBJ1-5; D is possibly TRBD1 (6 bases). V lost 2 bases to trimming and J lost 0 bases, with 11 bases between them. CDR3 size: 16 residues. Germline CDR1 reads MDHEN; CDR2 reads SYDVKM. This chain's CDR3 is CASSLPRTVSNQPQHF. Here the CDR3 DNA reads TGTGCCAGCAGTTTACCGAGGACAGTTAGCAATCAGCCCCAGCATTTT.

The chain employs TRBV6-5 and TRBJ1-2, with TRBD1 matching 8 bases. Per germline, CDR1 MNHEY and CDR2 SVGAGI. There are 13 residues in the CDR3. V lost 6 bases to trimming and J lost 9 bases; unmatched junction nucleotides: 9. The CDR3 DNA reads TGTGCCAGCAGGGGACAGGTCTCAGTAAGCTACACCTTC. This codes for CASRGQVSVSYTF.

This clone occurred a few times. This rearrangement joins TRBV2 to TRBJ1-2; D is perhaps TRBD1 (6 bases). The CDR3 runs 15 residues. Trimming shortened V by 0 bases and J by 2 bases, and 10 bases separated the two germline ends. Germline CDR1 reads SNHLY; CDR2 reads FYNNEI. The CDR3 DNA follows: TGTGCCAGCAGTGAAGCTAGCAGGGGAAACTATGGCTACACCTTC. Amino acids: CASSEASRGNYGYTF.

V is TRBV5-1 and J is TRBJ2-7, with 14 bases identical to TRBD2. J was trimmed by 3 bases and V by 3 bases; bases with no gene match: 2. The length of the CDR3 is 15 residues. From germline, CDR1 is SGHRS and CDR2 YFSETQ. The CDR3 loop reads CASSSGLAGDYEQYF. CDR3 DNA sequence: TGCGCCAGCAGCTCGGGACTAGCGGGGGACTACGAGCAGTACTTC.

In DNA, the CDR3 is TGTGCCAGCAGCTCATACGGGGAAGTCTATGGCTACACCTTC. Protein sequence: CASSSYGEVYGYTF. The chain has TRBV11-2 and TRBJ1-2; D unresolved. The V gene lost 4 bases and the J gene lost 4 bases, with 13 bases spanning the gap. CDR3 length: 14 residues. Germline CDR1 is SGHAT and CDR2 is FQNNGV.

The chain is built from TRBV7-6 and TRBJ1-5; no definite D call. Germline V gene lookup returns CDR1 SGHVS and CDR2 FNYEAQ. V was trimmed by 1 base and J by 3 bases, leaving 13 bases between them. The CDR3 has 16 amino acids. CDR3 in DNA: TGTGCCAGCAGCTTAGGTATCAGTTCCCTCAATCAGCCCCAGCATTTT. This translates into CASSLGISSLNQPQHF.

The chain recombines TRBV6-5 with TRBJ1-5; D gene uncertain. V was pared by 0 bases and J by 9 bases, with 9 bases between. The CDR3 consists of 13 residues. Germline V lookup: CDR1 MNHEY, CDR2 SVGAGI. The CDR3 nucleotides are TGTGCCAGCAGTTACTCACCAGTTGGGCCCCAGCATTTT. Residues: CASSYSPVGPQHF.

The chain carries TRBV7-9 and TRBJ1-2; a weak D match, TRBD1 (5 bases). This CDR3 has 14 amino acids. Germline values: CDR1 SEHNR, CDR2 FQNEAQ (reference sequence). V was clipped by 5 bases and J by 9 bases, with 19 bases between them. CDR3 DNA sequence: TGTGCCAGCAGCGACCAAAACCAGGGCTTGAGCTACACCTTC. It specifies CASSDQNQGLSYTF.

The chain links TRBV21-1 to TRBJ2-7; the table's TRBD1 call for D was not verified on the DNA. TRBV21-1 is given as a pseudogene. The CDR3 is made up of 20 amino acids. The CDR3 here is CASSKAPGTGGLGHSYEQYF. CDR3 nucleotide sequence: TGTGCCAGCAGCAAAGCCCCCGGGACAGGGGGCTTGGGTCATTCCTACGAGCAGTACTTC.

The gene calls are TRBV27 and TRBJ2-1; 12 nucleotides line up with TRBD2. From germline, CDR1 is MNHEY and CDR2 SMNVEV (reference sequence). Germline trimming cut 10 bases from V and 6 bases from J; bases unmatched to any gene: 13. The CDR3 has 16 residues. The chain's CDR3 is CATKTSGTSGFNEQFF. CDR3 nucleotide sequence: TGTGCCACCAAAACATCCGGGACTAGCGGGTTCAATGAGCAGTTCTTC.

The chain uses TRBV4-1 and TRBJ1-5; D possibly corresponds to TRBD1 (5 bases). Trimming shortened V by 0 bases and J by 5 bases, and 17 bases separated the two germline ends. CDR1 and CDR2 from the germline V gene are MGHRA and YSYEKL. This CDR3 contains 17 residues. The CDR3 nucleotides read TGCGCCAGCAGCCAAGATCCGCAGGGTCGGAGCCATCAGCCCCAGCATTTT. It yields the protein CASSQDPQGRSHQPQHF.

This clone was found once. This chain links TRBV27 with TRBJ1-4; possibly TRBD1 for D (6 bases). V lost 6 bases and J lost 8, with 16 bases in between. This CDR3 comprises 14 residues. Germline V lookup: CDR1 MNHEY, CDR2 SMNVEV (reference sequence). CDR3 nucleotides: TGTGCCAGCAGCTCCTGGACAGTTAGCGAAAAACTGTTTTTT. Translating gives CASSSWTVSEKLFF.

The chain carries TRBV3-1 (or the pseudogene TRBV3-2) and TRBJ1-1; D is unresolved. V was shortened by 2 bases and J by 5 bases, with 9 bases between the two germline ends. Germline V CDR1 and CDR2: LGHDT, YNNKEL (reference sequence). The CDR3 loop spans 13 amino acids. DNA of the CDR3: TGTGCCAGCAGCCAATTACCCGGGACTGAAGCTTTCTTT. Protein sequence: CASSQLPGTEAFF.

The chain has TRBV5-1 and TRBJ2-7; TRBD2 matches 8 bases. CDR1 and CDR2 (germline): SGHRS, YFSETQ. V gave up 6 bases and J gave up 1 base; unmatched junction bases: 15. CDR3 length: 17 amino acids. In nucleotides, the CDR3 is TGCGCCAGCACAGGGTTCCTTGGGACTAGTCAATCCTACGAGCAGTACTTC. Translated: CASTGFLGTSQSYEQYF.

The sample holds one count of this clone. This chain joins TRBV3-1 (or the pseudogene TRBV3-2) and TRBJ2-3; 7 bases line up with TRBD2. The trim removed 1 base at V and 1 base at J, leaving 11 bases unmatched. The CDR3 has 18 residues. CDR1 is LGHDT and CDR2 is YNNKEL in the germline V gene (reference sequence). The CDR3 protein is CASSQVSGGLAGTDTQYF. The CDR3 region has the DNA TGTGCCAGCAGCCAAGTCTCGGGAGGCCTAGCGGGCACAGATACGCAGTATTTT.

This clone was counted once. The chain is built from TRBV7-6 and TRBJ2-7; 10 bases map to TRBD2. Germline CDR1 is SGHVS and CDR2 is FNYEAQ. The CDR3 spans 16 residues. The V gene end was trimmed by 8 bases and the J gene end by 3 bases; junction bases not matched to a gene: 13. In DNA, the CDR3 is TGTGCCAGCGGAGGGGTACTAGCGGGGACTTTCTACGAGCAGTACTTC. This translates into CASGGVLAGTFYEQYF.

V gene TRBV29-1 combines with J gene TRBJ2-7; 7 nucleotides align to TRBD2. CDR3 length: 15 residues. With V trimmed by 2 bases and J by 4 bases, 11 bases remained unmatched. Germline V lookup: CDR1 SQVTM, CDR2 ANQGSEA. CDR3 sequence (DNA): TGCAGCGTTGAAAGCCCGGCGGGAGCAGGGTACGAGCAGTACTTC. It yields the protein CSVESPAGAGYEQYF.

The rearrangement joins TRBV7-3 to TRBJ2-5, with 10 bases matching TRBD1. Trimming at V came to 5 bases and at J to 2 bases, leaving 2 bases not matched to a gene. CDR1 and CDR2 (germline): SGHTA, FQGTGA. The CDR3 loop spans 14 amino acids. For the CDR3, the DNA is TGTGCCAGCAGCCGGACAGGGGGGCAAGAGACCCAGTACTTC. Translation gives CASSRTGGQETQYF.

This chain joins TRBV27 and TRBJ1-1, with 8 nucleotides matching TRBD1. The CDR3 has 15 amino acids. V gave up 4 bases and J gave up 0 bases; unmatched junction bases: 4. Germline V gene lookup returns CDR1 MNHEY and CDR2 SMNVEV (reference sequence). The CDR3: CASSWGQAMNTEAFF. CDR3 sequence (DNA): TGTGCCAGCAGTTGGGGACAGGCCATGAACACTGAAGCTTTCTTT.

V usage is TRBV6-5 and J usage is TRBJ1-5; D unclear. The CDR3 covers 13 residues. V was cut by 7 bases and J by 6 bases, with 13 bases left in between. CDR1 is MNHEY, CDR2 SVGAGI, per germline. Here the CDR3 reads CASTDLVGQPQHF. DNA of the CDR3: TGTGCCAGCACCGACTTGGTTGGTCAGCCCCAGCATTTT.

The gene calls are TRBV9 and TRBJ2-7; 7 bases fit TRBD2. The CDR3 length is 15 residues. After removal of 0 bases from V and 2 bases from J, the junction contained 5 bases not matched to a gene. The germline V gene has CDR1 SGDLS and CDR2 YYNGEE. Here the CDR3 reads CASSVGGGRAYEQYF. CDR3 nucleotides: TGTGCCAGCAGCGTAGGGGGAGGGAGGGCCTACGAGCAGTACTTC.

The chain uses TRBV19 and TRBJ2-6; 9 bases are shared with TRBD1. CDR1 is LNHDA and CDR2 is SQIVND in the germline V gene (reference sequence). V lost 4 bases and J lost 3; bases outside the gene matches: 10. The CDR3 consists of 18 residues. This chain's CDR3 is CASSTRDRVRVGANVLTF. As DNA, the CDR3 is TGTGCCAGTAGTACCCGGGACAGGGTGAGGGTTGGGGCCAACGTCCTGACTTTC.

The V call is TRBV10-3, the J call TRBJ2-1; 10 nucleotides align to TRBD2. This CDR3 comprises 15 residues. Germline lookup yields CDR1 ENHRY and CDR2 SYGVKD. The V gene end was trimmed by 6 bases and the J gene end by 2 bases; junction bases not matched to a gene: 4. The CDR3: CAIRDTSGAYNEQFF. The CDR3 DNA reads as TGTGCCATCAGAGATACTAGCGGGGCCTACAATGAGCAGTTCTTC.

This clone has just one count. J is TRBJ2-5 and V is TRBV7-3; perhaps TRBD2 as D (7 bases). CDR3 length equals 14 residues. CDR1 SGHTA and CDR2 FQGTGA come from the germline V gene. V was pared by 0 bases and J by 4 bases, with 9 bases between. CDR3 DNA: TGTGCCAGCAGCTTAACGGGGGGGGCAGAGACCCAGTACTTC. Translating gives CASSLTGGAETQYF.

The gene calls are TRBV19 and TRBJ2-7, with 7 bases aligning to TRBD1. J lost 2 bases, V lost 5 bases, and 9 bases had no gene match. The CDR3 runs 15 residues. CDR1 is LNHDA, CDR2 SQIVND, per germline (reference sequence). The DNA of the CDR3 is TGTGCCAGTAGTCCAAGACAGGGCCGGACCTACGAGCAGTACTTC. This sequence encodes CASSPRQGRTYEQYF. Based on the CDR3 plus reference TRBV19 and TRBJ2-7, the full variable domain is DGGITQSPKYLFRKEGQNVTLSCEQNLNHDAMYWYRQDPGQGLRLIYYSQIVNDFQKGDIAEGYSVSREKKESFPLTVTSAQKNPTAFYLCASSPRQGRTYEQYFGPGTRLTVT.

The chain carries TRBV15 and TRBJ2-2; D is unresolved. Germline CDR1 reads LNHNV; CDR2 reads YYDKDF (reference sequence). This CDR3 has 15 residues. Trimming cost V 5 bases and J 4 bases, with 14 bases left between them. The CDR3 here is CATSGRGYPTGELFF. The CDR3 DNA sequence: TGTGCCACCAGCGGCCGAGGCTATCCCACCGGGGAGCTGTTTTTT.

About this clone itself: This specimen includes other DNA sequences encoding the same CDR3. The chain carries TRBV11-2 and TRBJ2-1; D unclear. The V end was cut by 4 bases, the J end by 0 bases, with 7 bases between. The CDR3 sequence is 14 residues long. Germline values: CDR1 SGHAT, CDR2 FQNNGV. CDR3 residues: CASSSWSSYNEQFF. In DNA form, the CDR3 reads TGTGCCAGCAGCTCCTGGAGCTCCTACAATGAGCAGTTCTTC.